This passage covers 13 T cell receptor beta chains from one sample sequenced in a study of blood T cells in healthy people across ages. A second PCR of about 6 to 12 cycles used a sample-barcoded 5' primer and a J-beta primer mix. TCRdb recomputed calls from the 5' RACE reads with MiXCR, one row per CDR3 protein. The sample yields around 1,600,000 distinct CDR3 sequences, 40% to 45% seen once. The material sequenced was blood. The receptor set was obtained from a woman aged 18-35 years in good health.

The V gene is TRBV5-1, the J gene TRBJ1-2, with no clear D. Looked up from germline, CDR1 is SGHRS and CDR2 is YFSETQ. This CDR3 is 14 amino acids long. Trimming removed 4 bases from V and 0 bases from J, with 10 bases in between. The CDR3 here is CASSRSGTNYGYTF. The CDR3 bases are TGCGCCAGCAGCAGATCCGGCACTAACTATGGCTACACCTTC.

The rearrangement joins TRBV7-9 to TRBJ1-3; the match to TRBD1 covers 8 bases. Trimming cost V 6 bases and J 0 bases; bases outside gene matches: 7. CDR1 is SEHNR and CDR2 is FQNEAQ in the germline V gene (reference sequence). The CDR3 length is 16 residues. This CDR3 is CASSRQGMSSGNTIYF. CDR3 bases: TGTGCCAGCAGTCGACAGGGGATGAGCTCTGGAAACACCATATATTTT. Full variable domain (remainder filled in from reference TRBV7-9 and TRBJ1-3): DTGVSQNPRHKITKRGQNVTFRCDPISEHNRLYWYRQTLGQGPEFLTYFQNEAQLEKSRLLSDRFSAERPKGSFSTLEIQRTEQGDSAMYLCASSRQGMSSGNTIYFGEGSWLTVV.

There are a few counts of this clonotype. The rearrangement joins TRBV19 to TRBJ1-1; 8 bases map to TRBD1. After removal of 9 bases from V and 0 bases from J, the junction contained 9 bases not matched to a gene. The CDR3 consists of 15 residues. Per the germline V gene, CDR1 is LNHDA and CDR2 is SQIVND (reference sequence). The CDR3 bases are TGTGCCAGCGGGACAGGATGGGTCATGAACACTGAAGCTTTCTTT. This gives the protein CASGTGWVMNTEAFF. Using reference TRBV19 and TRBJ1-1 for the parts outside the CDR3, the full variable domain is DGGITQSPKYLFRKEGQNVTLSCEQNLNHDAMYWYRQDPGQGLRLIYYSQIVNDFQKGDIAEGYSVSREKKESFPLTVTSAQKNPTAFYLCASGTGWVMNTEAFFGQGTRLTVV.

This clonotype was found a few times. The CDR3 nucleotides read TGTGCCAGCAGCCTTACAGGGGCCGTGAACACTGAAGCTTTCTTT. Residues: CASSLTGAVNTEAFF. J is TRBJ1-1 and V is TRBV3-1, with 7 positions matching TRBD1. J gave up 0 bases and V 4 bases, and 5 bases lay outside the gene matches. From germline, CDR1 is LGHDT and CDR2 YNNKEL (reference sequence). The CDR3 is 15 residues long.

The table lists this clonotype with a few counts. The V and J genes are TRBV7-9 and TRBJ1-6; D not certain. Germline loops: CDR1 SEHNR, CDR2 FQNEAQ (reference sequence). This CDR3 is 13 amino acids long. Trimming took 3 bases from V and 7 from J, leaving 7 bases between them. The CDR3 nucleotides are TGTGCCAGCAGCTTTGAGGAGAATTCACCCCTCCACTTT. Translating it yields CASSFEENSPLHF.

This clonotype was counted a few times. It may be a read error: a sequence one base away is much more abundant. The chain's CDR3 is CASSFVAYNEQYF. The CDR3 DNA follows: TGTGCCAGCAGCTTTGTAGCGTACAATGAGCAGTACTTC. The chain is built from TRBV7-2 and TRBJ2-4; a possible D gene is TRBD2 (5 bases). Germline CDR1 is SGHTA and CDR2 is FQGNSA. Trimming took 3 bases from V and 13 from J, leaving 16 bases between them. This CDR3 has 13 residues.

This clonotype was seen only a few times. J is TRBJ1-5 and V is TRBV12-3 or TRBV12-4, with D possibly being TRBD1 (5 bases). V was clipped by 4 bases and J by 6 bases, with 13 bases between them. The CDR3 runs to 14 residues. The CDR3 loop reads CASSSGGNRQPQHF. The CDR3 DNA is TGTGCCAGCAGTTCGGGGGGTAACCGTCAGCCCCAGCATTTT.

This chain uses TRBV28 with TRBJ2-7; D possibly corresponds to TRBD2 (7 bases). The germline V and J ends were trimmed by 7 bases and 6 bases, with 16 bases remaining between them. The CDR3 is made up of 13 amino acids. From germline, CDR1 is MDHEN and CDR2 SYDVKM. CDR3 region: CASNKGGRFEQYF. As DNA, the CDR3 is TGTGCCAGCAACAAGGGGGGGAGATTCGAGCAGTACTTC.

This clonotype was seen a few times. The V gene is TRBV20-1, the J gene TRBJ2-3; no reliable D call. Trimming removed 1 base at V and 2 bases at J, with 13 bases between. The germline CDR1 and CDR2 sequences are DFQATT and SNEGSKA (reference sequence). There are 15 residues in the CDR3. This CDR3 is CSARATALLTDTQYF. CDR3 nucleotides: TGCAGTGCTAGAGCAACCGCACTTCTCACAGATACGCAGTATTTT.

This chain joins TRBV4-3 and TRBJ1-2; D is unresolved. The CDR3 is made up of 15 amino acids. V lost 1 base and J 3 bases, leaving 12 bases between the germline ends. Germline V lookup: CDR1 LGHNA, CDR2 YSLEER. For the CDR3, the DNA is TGCGCCAGCAGCCAAGCTATGCGGTCCTACTATGGCTACACCTTC. Protein sequence: CASSQAMRSYYGYTF.

This chain connects TRBV30 to TRBJ1-5, with D tentatively TRBD1 (5 bases). Between the trimmed V and J ends, which lost 6 bases and 2 bases, there was a span of 14 bases. This CDR3 is 14 amino acids long. Germline CDR1 is GTSNPN and CDR2 is SVGIG (reference sequence). The CDR3 is CACSGRGGNQPQHF. CDR3 bases: TGTGCCTGTTCCGGGAGGGGTGGCAATCAGCCCCAGCATTTT. The whole variable domain, filled in from reference TRBV30 and TRBJ1-5, reads SQTIHQWPATLVQPVGSPLSLECTVEGTSNPNLYWYRQAAGRGLQLLFYSVGIGQISSEVPQNLSASRPQDRQFILSSKKLLLSDSGFYLCACSGRGGNQPQHFGDGTRLSIL.

CDR3 in DNA: TGTGCCAGCAGCACTAGGGACTGGTACAATGAGCAGTACTTC. Translated: CASSTRDWYNEQYF. This chain uses TRBV9 with TRBJ2-1; D is perhaps TRBD2 (6 bases). The J call may be mistaken, given a closer DNA end match to TRBJ2-7. Germline V lookup: CDR1 SGDLS, CDR2 YYNGEE. CDR3 size: 14 residues.

This clonotype was counted between two and nine times. This chain connects TRBV20-1 to TRBJ2-1; 10 bases are shared with TRBD2. The CDR3 loop spans 14 amino acids. CDR1 is DFQATT, CDR2 SNEGSKA, per germline (reference sequence). Trimming removed 6 bases from V and 4 bases from J; junction bases left unmatched: 6. DNA for the CDR3: TGCAGTGCCCCCGGGACTAGCGTTTACAATGAGCAGTTCTTC. Protein: CSAPGTSVYNEQFF.